The 22 T cell receptor beta chains below were found in one sample sequenced in a study of T cell responses to AZD1222 COVID-19 vaccine. Measured with immunoSEQ multiplex PCR; TCRdb has only the in-frame clones, and not every one. The sample carries 130,000 or so clones, around 94% recorded once. This material consisted of peripheral blood, taken on day 0 of AZD1222 vaccination. The source of these receptors is an adult in good health.

The J gene is TRBJ2-3, the V gene TRBV28; D is possibly TRBD1 (5 bases). The CDR3 length is 14 residues. V lost 2 bases, J lost 4 bases, and 10 bases lay in between. CDR1 is MDHEN, CDR2 SYDVKM, per germline. CDR3 DNA: TGTGCCAGCAGTTTAGTTCAGGGTCCAGATACGCAGTATTTT. Translating gives CASSLVQGPDTQYF.

The chain employs TRBV2 and TRBJ1-3, with a tentative D call TRBD1 (6 bases). CDR1 SNHLY and CDR2 FYNNEI come from the germline V gene. V lost 8 bases and J lost 1, with 12 bases in between. This CDR3 comprises 14 residues. The CDR3: CASRRGESGNTIYF. DNA for the CDR3: TGTGCCAGCCGTAGGGGGGAGTCTGGAAACACCATATATTTT.

This chain joins TRBV2 and TRBJ2-3, with 11 bases lining up with TRBD2. Germline CDR1 SNHLY, CDR2 FYNNEI. Trimming at V came to 11 bases and at J to 5 bases, leaving 9 bases not matched to a gene. CDR3 length equals 14 residues. DNA for the CDR3: TGTGCCTTCACCGGGCTAGCGGGGGGAGATACGCAGTATTTT. Amino acids: CAFTGLAGGDTQYF.

The V gene is TRBV18, the J gene TRBJ1-3; 11 positions agree with TRBD1. Per germline, CDR1 KGHSH and CDR2 LQKENI. Trimming took 3 bases from V and 0 from J; bases not matched to a gene: 1. The CDR3 consists of 16 residues. For the CDR3, the DNA is TGTGCCAGCTCACCCGGGACAGGGGGCTCTGGAAACACCATATATTTT. It is translated as CASSPGTGGSGNTIYF.

The chain links TRBV11-3 to TRBJ2-5; tentatively, D is TRBD1 or TRBD2 (5 bases each). CDR3 length: 16 amino acids. Germline CDR1 SGHNT, CDR2 YENEEA. Trimming pared 5 bases from V and 1 base from J, leaving 17 bases between. The chain's CDR3 is CASSRGGVGGQETQYF. DNA of the CDR3: TGTGCCAGCAGCCGAGGTGGGGTTGGGGGCCAAGAGACCCAGTACTTC.

This clone has a single count. This rearrangement joins TRBV7-8 to TRBJ1-1; unclear D gene. Trimming cost V 5 bases and J 9 bases, with 16 bases left between them. Germline values: CDR1 SGHVS, CDR2 FQNEAQ. The CDR3 is 13 amino acids. CDR3 amino acids: CASSRRNGDKAFF. The CDR3 DNA reads TGTGCCAGCAGCCGGCGTAACGGTGATAAAGCTTTCTTT.

J is TRBJ2-2 and V is TRBV10-1; D uncertain. CDR3 length: 12 residues. Germline assignment: CDR1 WNHNN and CDR2 SYGVQD (reference sequence). V was trimmed by 3 bases and J by 3 bases, leaving 2 bases between them. CDR3 coding DNA: TGCGCCAGCAGTGACTACACCGGGGAGCTGTTTTTT. Translated, it gives CASSDYTGELFF.

This clone was observed a single time. The chain joins TRBV27 to TRBJ2-1; the match to TRBD2 covers 10 bases. Germline values: CDR1 MNHEY, CDR2 SMNVEV (reference sequence). J lost 8 bases, V lost 8 bases, and 18 bases had no gene match. The CDR3 sequence is 17 residues long. The CDR3 sequence is CASRPRGVASGSHEQFF. For the CDR3, the DNA is TGTGCCAGCCGCCCTCGGGGGGTAGCTAGCGGGAGTCATGAGCAGTTCTTC.

CDR3 in DNA: TGTGCCAGCAGCGGGGACAGGGAAGGAGGCTACACCTTC. Amino acids: CASSGDREGGYTF. The gene calls are TRBV5-5 and TRBJ1-2; TRBD1 agrees at 9 bases. CDR3 size: 13 residues. From germline, CDR1 is SGHKS and CDR2 YYEKEE (reference sequence). V was pared by 4 bases and J by 8 bases, with 6 bases of the junction left unmatched.

This clone was picked up one time. The chain combines TRBV7-8 with TRBJ2-5, with no clear D. V shed 5 bases and J shed 1 base, with 2 bases lying between them. Looked up from germline, CDR1 is SGHVS and CDR2 is FQNEAQ. This CDR3 is built from 11 residues. The CDR3 DNA sequence: TGTGCCAGCAGCCCCCAAGAGACCCAGTACTTC. Its translation: CASSPQETQYF.

V is TRBV6-5 and J is TRBJ1-6; no reliable D call. Trimming removed 8 bases at V and 7 bases at J, with 12 bases between. This CDR3 is 13 amino acids long. In germline, CDR1 is MNHEY, CDR2 SVGAGI. In nucleotides, the CDR3 is TGTGCCAGCGTCCGAGGGCAAAATTCACCCCTCCACTTT. It encodes CASVRGQNSPLHF.

This chain joins TRBV5-1 and TRBJ1-1; 9 positions agree with TRBD1. Looked up from germline, CDR1 is SGHRS and CDR2 is YFSETQ. V lost 0 bases to trimming and J lost 10 bases; unmatched junction nucleotides: 4. There are 13 residues in the CDR3. CDR3 in amino acids: CASSLGQGVVAFF. CDR3 DNA: TGCGCCAGCAGCTTGGGACAGGGGGTGGTAGCTTTCTTT.

V and J are TRBV19 and TRBJ1-3; D unclear. Germline CDR1 LNHDA, CDR2 SQIVND (reference sequence). The germline V and J ends were trimmed by 7 bases and 2 bases, with 12 bases remaining between them. The CDR3 sequence is 14 residues long. The CDR3 nucleotides are TGTGCCAGTACCCTTTTGAGGGCTGGAAACACCATATATTTT. Translated: CASTLLRAGNTIYF.

About this clone itself: A read error may produce the germline difference seen at one junction end. The J gene is TRBJ2-1, the V gene TRBV7-7; 10 bases align to TRBD2. From germline, CDR1 is SSHAT and CDR2 FNYEAQ (reference sequence). CDR3 length: 13 amino acids. CDR3 in DNA: TGTGCTAGCAGCCCCCAGCGGGAGGGTGAGCAGTTCTTC. Protein: CASSPQREGEQFF.

The rearrangement uses TRBV2 and TRBJ1-4; D is possibly TRBD1 (6 bases). V lost 7 bases and J 0 bases, leaving 12 bases between the germline ends. This CDR3 spans 15 amino acids. Per germline, CDR1 SNHLY and CDR2 FYNNEI. In DNA, the CDR3 is TGTGCCAGCAATGACAGGAGTGCAACTAATGAAAAACTGTTTTTT. It specifies CASNDRSATNEKLFF.

The rearrangement uses TRBV3-1 (or the pseudogene TRBV3-2) and TRBJ2-7, with D possibly being TRBD1 (7 bases). The CDR3 has 16 residues. CDR1 and CDR2 (germline): LGHDT, YNNKEL (reference sequence). Trimming shortened V by 3 bases and J by 2 bases, and 17 bases separated the two germline ends. The CDR3 sequence: CASSHTAGGPPYEQYF. DNA for the CDR3: TGTGCCAGCAGCCATACGGCAGGGGGGCCTCCCTACGAGCAGTACTTC.

The chain joins TRBV3-1 (or the pseudogene TRBV3-2) to TRBJ2-1, with D perhaps matching TRBD1 or TRBD2 (5 bases each). CDR1 is LGHDT, CDR2 YNNKEL, per germline (reference sequence). V lost 4 bases and J 6 bases, leaving 13 bases between the germline ends. The CDR3 loop spans 14 amino acids. CDR3 amino acids: CASSPTGRANEQFF. DNA of the CDR3: TGTGCCAGCAGCCCGACGGGGCGCGCCAATGAGCAGTTCTTC.

The genes are TRBV15 and TRBJ2-1; 13 bases fit TRBD2. The ends lost 6 bases at V and 8 bases at J; junction bases unmatched: 7. CDR1 LNHNV and CDR2 YYDKDF come from the germline V gene (reference sequence). The CDR3 is 15 residues long. The CDR3 loop reads CATRRPGLAGDEQFF. As DNA, the CDR3 is TGTGCCACCAGACGTCCAGGACTAGCGGGGGATGAGCAGTTCTTC. The whole variable domain, filled in from reference TRBV15 and TRBJ2-1, reads DAMVIQNPRYQVTQFGKPVTLSCSQTLNHNVMYWYQQKSSQAPKLLFHYYDKDFNNEADTPDNFQSRRPNTSFCFLDIRSPGLGDTAMYLCATRRPGLAGDEQFFGPGTRLTVL.

This clone came up once. J is TRBJ1-2 and V is TRBV6-5; no clear D gene. This CDR3 spans 11 amino acids. Trimming left V 5 bases short and J 6 bases short, with 7 bases between. The germline gives CDR1 MNHEY, CDR2 SVGAGI. The CDR3 is CASSHSDGYTF. The CDR3 region has the DNA TGTGCCAGCAGTCACAGCGATGGCTACACCTTC.

J is TRBJ2-7 and V is TRBV9; TRBD1 is a possible D gene (6 bases). The V gene's germline CDR1 is SGDLS and CDR2 YYNGEE. V was clipped by 0 bases and J by 5 bases, with 15 bases between them. This CDR3 is built from 15 residues. The CDR3 spells CASSVGGQGKDEQYF. In nucleotides, the CDR3 is TGTGCCAGCAGCGTAGGGGGGCAGGGGAAGGACGAGCAGTACTTC.

This clone appeared once. The CDR3 sequence: CASSPVLVPAYNEQFF. The CDR3 DNA is TGCGCCAGCAGCCCGGTCCTAGTCCCGGCCTACAATGAGCAGTTCTTC. This sequence joins TRBV5-1 and TRBJ2-1; D is unresolved. Germline-derived CDR1 and CDR2 are SGHRS and YFSETQ. The CDR3 covers 16 residues. Trimming shortened V by 4 bases and J by 2 bases, and 16 bases separated the two germline ends. Full variable domain (rest looked up from reference TRBV5-1 and TRBJ2-1): KAGVTQTPRYLIKTRGQQVTLSCSPISGHRSVSWYQQTPGQGLQFLFEYFSETQRNKGNFPGRFSGRQFSNSRSEMNVSTLELGDSALYLCASSPVLVPAYNEQFFGPGTRLTVL.

V and J are TRBV4-2 and TRBJ2-1, with D perhaps matching TRBD2 (6 bases). In germline, CDR1 is LGHNA, CDR2 YNFKEQ. The CDR3 has 15 residues. Trimming cost V 4 bases and J 8 bases, with 18 bases left between them. The CDR3 region has the DNA TGTGCCAGCAGCCGTACCTCCGGGACTTTTGATGAGCAGTTCTTC. Amino acids: CASSRTSGTFDEQFF.